The source of this T cell receptor (beta chain) is a study of cytomegalovirus exposure and HLA in healthy donors. In the PCR, 60 Vbeta and 13 Jbeta primers were used. Profiled with immunoSEQ multiplex PCR; TCRdb holds only in-frame clones, not every one. The sample consists of around 200,000 clones, roughly three quarters of them appearing once. As concerns this clone: What it recognizes is unknown.

Study observations and caveats: Follow-up analysis found HLA locus-dependent TCR association rates, highest for DRB1 and lowest for HLA-C.

The TCR originated in a man between 45 and 60 years old in good health and CMV-seronegative. The specimen sequenced was PBMCs.

CDR3 protein: CASSLEGLGSGTEAFF. In DNA form, the CDR3 reads TGCGCCAGCAGCTTGGAGGGGTTAGGGTCGGGCACTGAAGCTTTCTTT. V and J are TRBV5-1 and TRBJ1-1, with D perhaps TRBD1 (5 bases). The CDR3 runs to 16 residues. Trimming shortened V by 0 bases and J by 4 bases, and 16 bases separated the two germline ends. CDR1 and CDR2 (germline): SGHRS, YFSETQ.